These 32 T cell receptor beta chains share one sample of origin, sequenced in a study of graft-versus-host responses after intestinal transplantation. These receptors lack a known antigen. TCRdb keeps only in-frame clones here, not all; method: immunoSEQ multiplex PCR. Of 65,000 to 90,000 clones in the sample, 85% to 95% were seen once. Here the sequenced sample was unstimulated CD8+ T cells sorted from spleen or lymph node cells, taken before transplant. Receptor source: a human donor who was the organ donor for an intestinal transplant.

The CDR3 nucleotides read TGTGCCAGCAGTGAATGGAAGGGGTTGGGTAATTCACCCCTCCACTTT. It yields the protein CASSEWKGLGNSPLHF. This chain uses TRBV2 with TRBJ1-6, with a possible D match to TRBD1 (5 bases). The V end lost 2 bases, the J end lost 6 bases, and 14 bases lay between the germline ends. There are 16 residues in the CDR3. Germline CDR1 and CDR2: SNHLY and FYNNEI.

The V call is TRBV29-1, the J call TRBJ1-2, with 9 bases that match TRBD1. The V and J ends lost 5 bases and 4 bases, in that order; junction bases with no gene match: 5. The CDR3 has 13 residues. Germline CDR1 and CDR2: SQVTM and ANQGSEA. CDR3 region: CSVFTGGRYGYTF. CDR3 DNA: TGCAGCGTTTTTACAGGGGGCCGCTATGGCTACACCTTC.

This sequence joins TRBV5-6 and TRBJ1-2; D remains ambiguous. Germline V CDR1 and CDR2: SGHDT, YYEEEE. This CDR3 comprises 15 residues. The V end lost 6 bases, the J end lost 4 bases, and 19 bases lay between the germline ends. As DNA, the CDR3 is TGTGCCAGCACCCCAAGTGAGGGCCCCGTCTATGGCTACACCTTC. Translated, it gives CASTPSEGPVYGYTF.

The genes are TRBV19 and TRBJ2-1; 7 bases agree with TRBD1. The CDR3 sequence is 14 residues long. J lost 9 bases, V lost 3 bases, and 8 bases had no gene match. Per germline, CDR1 LNHDA and CDR2 SQIVND (reference sequence). CDR3 loop: CASSISGQVTEQFF. The CDR3 DNA sequence: TGTGCCAGTAGTATCTCCGGACAGGTCACTGAGCAGTTCTTC.

The rearrangement joins TRBV2 to TRBJ2-4, with no clear D. V was trimmed by 7 bases and J by 0 bases, leaving 10 bases between them. The CDR3 runs to 14 residues. Germline V gives CDR1 SNHLY, CDR2 FYNNEI. This CDR3 is CASIPLAAKNIQYF. The CDR3 bases are TGTGCCAGCATCCCTTTAGCAGCCAAAAACATTCAGTACTTC. The whole variable domain, filled in from reference TRBV2 and TRBJ2-4, reads EPEVTQTPSHQVTQMGQEVILRCVPISNHLYFYWYRQILGQKVEFLVSFYNNEISEKSEIFDDQFSVERPDGSNFTLKIRSTKLEDSAMYFCASIPLAAKNIQYFGAGTRLSVL.

The genes are TRBV27 and TRBJ2-5; tentative D call: TRBD2 (7 bases). Trimming took off 3 bases at V and 1 base at J, with 9 bases between the two ends. CDR1 and CDR2 from the germline V gene are MNHEY and SMNVEV (reference sequence). The CDR3 is made up of 14 amino acids. CDR3 sequence: CASSLAGAQETQYF. CDR3 coding DNA: TGTGCCAGCAGTTTGGCGGGGGCCCAAGAGACCCAGTACTTC.

The chain couples TRBV2 to TRBJ1-3, with D possibly TRBD1 on 6 matching bases. CDR1 and CDR2 from the germline V gene are SNHLY and FYNNEI. This CDR3 contains 16 residues. V lost 3 bases, J lost 0 bases, and 12 bases lay in between. The CDR3 nucleotides are TGTGCCAGCAGTGATGGGACATTCCTCTCTGGAAACACCATATATTTT. This codes for CASSDGTFLSGNTIYF.

CDR3: CASRSTGGEQYF. The CDR3 coding sequence is TGTGCCAGCAGATCGACAGGCGGGGAGCAGTACTTC. The chain combines TRBV7-9 with TRBJ2-7, with D perhaps TRBD1 (6 bases). CDR3 length equals 12 residues. CDR1 is SEHNR and CDR2 is FQNEAQ in the germline V gene (reference sequence). V was pared by 6 bases and J by 7 bases, with 13 bases between.

The chain carries TRBV12-5 and TRBJ1-4; 8 positions agree with TRBD1. The germline V gene has CDR1 LGHNT and CDR2 FRNRAP. Unmatched junction bases numbered 7, after V lost 0 bases and J lost 7 bases. The CDR3 extends over 16 amino acids. DNA of the CDR3: TGTGCTAGTGGTTTGGTACTTAGGACAGGGCGTGAAAAACTGTTTTTT. Residues: CASGLVLRTGREKLFF. Supplemented by reference TRBV12-5 and TRBJ1-4, the full variable domain reads DARVTQTPRHKVTEMGQEVTMRCQPILGHNTVFWYRQTMMQGLELLAYFRNRAPLDDSGMPKDRFSAEMPDATLATLKIQPSEPRDSAVYFCASGLVLRTGREKLFFGSGTQLSVL.

This clone was detected once. V usage is TRBV7-9 and J usage is TRBJ2-5, with D perhaps TRBD2 (7 bases). The better agreement between TRBJ2-7 and the DNA end casts doubt on the J call. Per germline, CDR1 SEHNR and CDR2 FQNEAQ (reference sequence). This CDR3 spans 14 amino acids. CDR3 sequence (DNA): TGTGCCAGCAGCTGGGGGGGACATCTATACGAGCAGTACTTC. Protein: CASSWGGHLYEQYF.

This chain connects TRBV30 to TRBJ2-7; 7 bases map to TRBD2. V lost 0 bases to trimming and J lost 5 bases; unmatched junction nucleotides: 4. CDR1 is GTSNPN, CDR2 SVGIG, per germline (reference sequence). CDR3 length equals 13 residues. The CDR3 DNA reads as TGTGCCTGGAGTGTCGGGGGGACCCACGAGCAGTACTTC. Amino acids: CAWSVGGTHEQYF.

The rearrangement uses TRBV5-5 and TRBJ2-3, with 7 bases identical to TRBD1. CDR1 and CDR2 from the germline V gene are SGHKS and YYEKEE (reference sequence). J gave up 0 bases and V 4 bases, and 5 bases lay outside the gene matches. The CDR3 runs 15 residues. CDR3: CASSDGTASTDTQYF. The CDR3 coding sequence is TGTGCCAGCAGCGACGGGACAGCTAGCACAGATACGCAGTATTTT. The whole variable domain, filled in from reference TRBV5-5 and TRBJ2-3, reads DAGVTQSPTHLIKTRGQQVTLRCSPISGHKSVSWYQQVLGQGPQFIFQYYEKEERGRGNFPDRFSARQFPNYSSELNVNALLLGDSALYLCASSDGTASTDTQYFGPGTRLTVL.

V usage is TRBV7-8 and J usage is TRBJ1-6, with D perhaps TRBD1 (6 bases). Deletions cut 3 bases from V and 10 bases from J, with 19 bases between. The CDR3 contains 16 residues. Germline values: CDR1 SGHVS, CDR2 FQNEAQ. The CDR3 DNA follows: TGTGCCAGCAGCTTGACGCAGGGGACGACAATATCACCCCTCCACTTT. As protein: CASSLTQGTTISPLHF.

This chain uses TRBV10-1 with TRBJ2-2, with 7 bases fitting TRBD2. This CDR3 is 16 amino acids long. The trim removed 7 bases at V and 7 bases at J, leaving 15 bases unmatched. Germline loops: CDR1 WNHNN, CDR2 SYGVQD (reference sequence). The CDR3 is CASKRGGLWRNGELFF. The CDR3, as DNA: TGCGCCAGCAAGAGGGGAGGGCTCTGGCGAAACGGGGAGCTGTTTTTT.

The V and J genes are TRBV21-1 and TRBJ1-6; the table's D call, TRBD1, was not checked against the DNA. TRBV21-1 is recorded as a pseudogene. The CDR3 has 16 amino acids. Here the CDR3 DNA reads TGTGCCAGCAGCAAAGATCAGGGGCCCTATAATTCACCCCTCCACTTT. Translation: CASSKDQGPYNSPLHF.

The chain combines TRBV19 with TRBJ1-6; D is undetermined. Germline CDR1 LNHDA, CDR2 SQIVND (reference sequence). The CDR3 spans 12 residues. Trimming took 11 bases from V and 10 from J, leaving 15 bases between them. The CDR3 spells CASAAGNSPLHF. In DNA, the CDR3 is TGTGCCTCCGCGGCCGGAAACTCACCCCTCCACTTT.

The J gene is TRBJ2-1, the V gene TRBV5-4; TRBD1 matches 7 bases. The V gene's germline CDR1 is SGHNT and CDR2 YYREEE (reference sequence). This CDR3 spans 13 amino acids. V dropped 2 bases and J dropped 9; count of bases not matched to a gene: 5. The CDR3 region is CASSLTRGSEQFF. The CDR3 bases are TGTGCCAGCAGCTTAACCAGGGGGAGTGAGCAGTTCTTC.

The chain links TRBV28 to TRBJ2-3; TRBD1 matches at 10 bases. Germline CDR1 MDHEN, CDR2 SYDVKM. Trimming cost V 6 bases and J 2 bases; bases outside gene matches: 20. This CDR3 contains 20 residues. The CDR3 sequence is CASSVGVDRGLPQDTDTQYF. DNA of the CDR3: TGTGCCAGCAGCGTAGGGGTTGACAGGGGGCTACCCCAAGACACAGATACGCAGTATTTT.

The chain couples TRBV7-9 to TRBJ2-5; maybe TRBD1 (6 bases). Judging by the DNA end, TRBJ2-7 fits better; the J call may be wrong. CDR1 and CDR2 from the germline V gene are SEHNR and FQNEAQ (reference sequence). The CDR3 consists of 13 residues. The CDR3 region is CASNLQGTYEQYF. CDR3 DNA sequence: TGTGCCAGCAACCTACAGGGAACCTACGAGCAGTACTTC.

The DNA for the CDR3 is TGTGCCAGCAGCTCCCCTATGAGGGAGCGGGAGTCAGCTAGCACAGATACGCAGTATTTT. As protein: CASSSPMRERESASTDTQYF. The V gene is TRBV9, the J gene TRBJ2-3, with 8 bases fitting TRBD2. CDR3 length equals 20 residues. Germline V CDR1 and CDR2: SGDLS, YYNGEE. Trimming at V came to 4 bases and at J to 0 bases, leaving 19 bases not matched to a gene.

V and J are TRBV6-5 and TRBJ2-7, with TRBD1 as a possible D gene (6 bases). The germline CDR1 and CDR2 sequences are MNHEY and SVGAGI. The CDR3 contains 14 residues. V lost 11 bases and J 1 base, leaving 18 bases between the germline ends. CDR3 sequence (DNA): TGTGCCCGCTCGCCGGGACACTTATCCTACGAGCAGTACTTC. This gives the protein CARSPGHLSYEQYF.

This chain connects TRBV27 to TRBJ1-5; unclear D gene. The CDR3 length is 17 residues. Trimming took off 4 bases at V and 2 bases at J, with 18 bases between the two ends. Germline V lookup: CDR1 MNHEY, CDR2 SMNVEV (reference sequence). This CDR3 reads CASSSFPPLVGNQPQHF. The CDR3 bases are TGTGCCAGCAGTTCCTTCCCCCCCCTAGTCGGCAATCAGCCCCAGCATTTT.

The chain carries TRBV4-3 and TRBJ1-1; TRBD1 aligns across 7 bases. Looked up from germline, CDR1 is LGHNA and CDR2 is YSLEER. The CDR3 is 17 residues long. V was pared by 4 bases and J by 6 bases, with 17 bases of the junction left unmatched. CDR3 nucleotides: TGCGCCAGCAGCCCGACCCCGCAGGGGGGCTGGGAGGCTGAAGCTTTCTTT. This codes for CASSPTPQGGWEAEAFF.

The chain carries TRBV19 and TRBJ1-1; D is unclear. There are 12 residues in the CDR3. Germline CDR1 reads LNHDA; CDR2 reads SQIVND (reference sequence). Trimming stripped 7 bases from V and 1 base from J, with 7 bases between. The CDR3 spells CASKAGNTEAFF. The DNA for the CDR3 is TGTGCCAGTAAGGCGGGGAACACTGAAGCTTTCTTT. Looking up the rest from reference TRBV19 and TRBJ1-1 gives the full variable domain: DGGITQSPKYLFRKEGQNVTLSCEQNLNHDAMYWYRQDPGQGLRLIYYSQIVNDFQKGDIAEGYSVSREKKESFPLTVTSAQKNPTAFYLCASKAGNTEAFFGQGTRLTVV.

This chain uses TRBV19 with TRBJ2-1; the D is unclear. The CDR3 is made up of 13 amino acids. With 3 bases removed from V and 0 bases from J, the gap between germline ends came to 3 bases. Germline V lookup: CDR1 LNHDA, CDR2 SQIVND (reference sequence). The CDR3 nucleotides are TGTGCCAGTAGTATGAGCTCCTACAATGAGCAGTTCTTC. This codes for CASSMSSYNEQFF.

The rearrangement links TRBV5-4 to TRBJ2-7; possibly TRBD2 for D (7 bases). The ends were cut back, 4 bases at V and 4 bases at J, with 18 bases in the middle. Germline CDR1 reads SGHNT; CDR2 reads YYREEE (reference sequence). The CDR3 consists of 15 residues. CDR3 sequence: CASSPGGGAQYEQYF. In nucleotides, the CDR3 is TGTGCCAGCAGCCCCGGAGGGGGGGCGCAGTACGAGCAGTACTTC.

V and J are TRBV27 and TRBJ1-2, with 8 bases lining up with TRBD1. The junction had 5 bases not matched to a gene; V was cut back by 5 bases and J by 3 bases. CDR1 is MNHEY and CDR2 is SMNVEV in the germline V gene (reference sequence). The CDR3 has 14 amino acids. The CDR3 reads CASSLLGQDYGYTF. The CDR3 region has the DNA TGTGCCAGCAGTCTGTTGGGACAGGACTATGGCTACACCTTC.

In its sample, this clone was seen once. The chain is built from TRBV7-6 and TRBJ1-2; 7 positions agree with TRBD1. The CDR3 has 18 amino acids. V shed 2 bases and J 4 bases; nucleotides not matched to a gene: 16. The germline CDR1 and CDR2 sequences are SGHVS and FNYEAQ. CDR3: CASSLYGDSEGPLYGYTF. In DNA, the CDR3 is TGTGCCAGCAGCTTATATGGGGACAGCGAGGGCCCTCTCTATGGCTACACCTTC.

The chain links TRBV4-1 to TRBJ2-2; D remains ambiguous. V was cut by 1 base and J by 8 bases, with 5 bases left in between. This CDR3 is 12 amino acids long. The germline V gene has CDR1 MGHRA and CDR2 YSYEKL. In DNA, the CDR3 is TGCGCCAGCAGCCAAGCGCGGGGGGAGCTGTTTTTT. This encodes CASSQARGELFF.

The chain recombines TRBV25-1 with TRBJ2-1; weak D call: TRBD1 (5 bases). The CDR3 spans 12 residues. Trimming removed 10 bases at V and 4 bases at J, with 11 bases between. Germline V gene data show CDR1 as MGHDK and CDR2 as SYGVNS. As DNA, the CDR3 is TGTGCCACAACAACAGGTTACAATGAGCAGTTCTTC. This codes for CATTTGYNEQFF.

About this clone itself: This specimen includes other DNA sequences encoding the same CDR3. The rearrangement joins TRBV7-9 to TRBJ1-5; weak D call: TRBD1 (6 bases). Deletions cut 3 bases from V and 3 bases from J, with 9 bases between. The germline CDR1 and CDR2 sequences are SEHNR and FQNEAQ (reference sequence). This CDR3 is 14 amino acids long. In DNA, the CDR3 is TGTGCCAGCAGCTTGGGACAAATCAATCAGCCCCAGCATTTT. It is translated as CASSLGQINQPQHF.

The chain links TRBV27 to TRBJ2-5, with D tentatively TRBD2 (5 bases). CDR3 size: 12 residues. The germline V gene encodes CDR1 MNHEY and CDR2 SMNVEV (reference sequence). The V end lost 4 bases, the J end lost 11 bases, and 14 bases lay between the germline ends. The CDR3 spells CASSSGSWEQYF. The CDR3 nucleotides are TGTGCCAGCAGTTCCGGGTCCTGGGAGCAGTACTTC.